These 6 T cell receptor beta chains share one sample of origin, sequenced in a study of cytomegalovirus exposure and HLA in healthy donors. A multiplex PCR was run with 60 Vbeta primers and 13 Jbeta primers. Clones were sequenced by immunoSEQ multiplex PCR, and TCRdb holds only the in-frame ones, with some missing. The top ten hold about 22% of the sample, which has approximately 80,000 clones, roughly 72% seen once. Sequenced material: PBMCs. These receptors were obtained from a man younger than 40 in good health and CMV-seropositive.

The V and J genes are TRBV27 and TRBJ2-2, with D perhaps TRBD2 (6 bases). CDR1 MNHEY and CDR2 SMNVEV come from the germline V gene (reference sequence). V lost 3 bases to trimming and J lost 6 bases, with 8 bases between them. This CDR3 is built from 13 residues. The CDR3 sequence: CASSLKRAGELFF. In nucleotides, the CDR3 is TGTGCCAGCAGTTTGAAGCGGGCCGGGGAGCTGTTTTTT.

The CDR3 coding sequence is TGTGCCACCAGCAGAGATAGGGCCACAGGGACCTACGAGCAGTACTTC. As protein: CATSRDRATGTYEQYF. The V call is TRBV15, the J call TRBJ2-7, with D perhaps matching TRBD1 (6 bases). Germline CDR1 reads LNHNV; CDR2 reads YYDKDF (reference sequence). V lost 0 bases to trimming and J lost 2 bases, with 14 bases between them. There are 16 residues in the CDR3.

J is TRBJ1-4 and V is TRBV4-1; 8 bases match TRBD1. V shed 1 base and J 7 bases; nucleotides not matched to a gene: 14. Germline V gene sequence: CDR1 MGHRA, CDR2 YSYEKL. The CDR3 has 18 amino acids. CDR3 coding DNA: TGCGCCAGCAGCCAAGCTCCTCCTGGGGGCAGGGGGCTTGAAAAACTGTTTTTT. Residues: CASSQAPPGGRGLEKLFF.

This rearrangement joins TRBV6-6 to TRBJ1-5; unclear D gene. The CDR3 totals 15 residues. Germline assignment: CDR1 MNHNY and CDR2 SVGAGI (reference sequence). V was pared by 2 bases and J by 5 bases, with 13 bases between. The CDR3 loop is CASSYREERDQPQHF. The DNA of the CDR3 is TGTGCCAGCAGTTACAGAGAGGAAAGAGATCAGCCCCAGCATTTT.

This clone was picked up a small number of times. This chain uses TRBV5-4 with TRBJ2-5; TRBD2 matches at 10 bases. V was clipped by 4 bases and J by 5 bases; unmatched bases: 11. This CDR3 spans 16 amino acids. Germline-derived CDR1 and CDR2 are SGHNT and YYREEE (reference sequence). CDR3 amino acids: CASSPGVAGGRETQYF. For the CDR3, the DNA is TGTGCCAGCAGCCCCGGGGTAGCGGGAGGAAGGGAGACCCAGTACTTC.

This chain links TRBV4-1 with TRBJ2-3, with TRBD1 identical over 10 bases. V was clipped by 1 base and J by 4 bases; unmatched bases: 5. This CDR3 is 16 amino acids long. The germline V gene has CDR1 MGHRA and CDR2 YSYEKL. The CDR3 DNA follows: TGCGCCAGCAGCCAAGTCGACAGGGGGCATGCAGATACGCAGTATTTT. This encodes CASSQVDRGHADTQYF.